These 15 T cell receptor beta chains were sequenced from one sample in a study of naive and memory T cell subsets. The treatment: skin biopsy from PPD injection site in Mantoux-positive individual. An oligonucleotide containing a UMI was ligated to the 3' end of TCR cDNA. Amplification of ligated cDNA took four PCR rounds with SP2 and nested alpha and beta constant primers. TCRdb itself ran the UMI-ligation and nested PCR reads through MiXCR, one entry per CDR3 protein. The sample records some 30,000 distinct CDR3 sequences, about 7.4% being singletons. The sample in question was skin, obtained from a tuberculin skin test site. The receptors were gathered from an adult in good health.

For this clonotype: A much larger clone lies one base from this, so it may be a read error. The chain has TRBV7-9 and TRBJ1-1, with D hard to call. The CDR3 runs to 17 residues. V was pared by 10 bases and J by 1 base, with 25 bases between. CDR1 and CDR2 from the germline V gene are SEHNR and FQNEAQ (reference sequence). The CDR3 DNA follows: TGTGCCAACAGTTCCCCGATGAACCTCCGACAGAACACTGAAGCTTTCTTT. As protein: CANSSPMNLRQNTEAFF.

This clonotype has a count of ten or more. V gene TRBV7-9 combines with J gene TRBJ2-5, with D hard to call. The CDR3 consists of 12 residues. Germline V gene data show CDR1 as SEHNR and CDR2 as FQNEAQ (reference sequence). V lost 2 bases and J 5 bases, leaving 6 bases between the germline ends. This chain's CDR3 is CASSLLVETQYF. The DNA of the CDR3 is TGTGCCAGCAGCTTACTGGTCGAGACCCAGTACTTC.

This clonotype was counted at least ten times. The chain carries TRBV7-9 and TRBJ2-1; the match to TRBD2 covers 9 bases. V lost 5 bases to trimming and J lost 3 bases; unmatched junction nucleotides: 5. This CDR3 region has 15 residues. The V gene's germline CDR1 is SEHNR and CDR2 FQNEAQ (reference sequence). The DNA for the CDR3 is TGTGCCAGCAGCACCAGCGGGGGGCGCTACAATGAGCAGTTCTTC. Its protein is CASSTSGGRYNEQFF.

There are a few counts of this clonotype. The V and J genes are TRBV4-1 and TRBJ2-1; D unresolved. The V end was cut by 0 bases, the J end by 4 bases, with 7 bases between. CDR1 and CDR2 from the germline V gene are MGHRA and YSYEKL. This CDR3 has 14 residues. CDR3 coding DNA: TGCGCCAGCAGCCAAGAAGCCACTTACAATGAGCAGTTCTTC. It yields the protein CASSQEATYNEQFF.

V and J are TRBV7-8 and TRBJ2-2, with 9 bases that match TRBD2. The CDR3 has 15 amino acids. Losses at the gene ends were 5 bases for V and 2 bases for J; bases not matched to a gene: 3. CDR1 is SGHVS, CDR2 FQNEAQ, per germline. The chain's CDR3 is CASSRRGGNTGELFF. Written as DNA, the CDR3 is TGTGCCAGCAGCAGGCGGGGGGGCAACACCGGGGAGCTGTTTTTT.

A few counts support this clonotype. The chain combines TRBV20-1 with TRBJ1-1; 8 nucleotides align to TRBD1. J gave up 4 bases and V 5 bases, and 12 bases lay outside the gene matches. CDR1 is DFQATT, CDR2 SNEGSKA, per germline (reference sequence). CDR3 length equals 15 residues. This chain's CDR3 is CSAVDRAVGATEAFF. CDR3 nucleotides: TGCAGTGCTGTGGACAGGGCGGTTGGAGCCACTGAAGCTTTCTTT.

Here the CDR3 reads CASSSGLAAGVDTQYF. CDR3 bases: TGTGCCAGCAGCTCCGGACTAGCGGCGGGGGTAGATACGCAGTATTTT. The chain joins TRBV11-3 to TRBJ2-3, with TRBD2 matching over 10 bases. The J segment lost 5 bases and the V segment lost 4 bases, leaving 9 bases of the junction unmatched. The germline V gene has CDR1 SGHNT and CDR2 YENEEA. CDR3 length equals 16 residues.

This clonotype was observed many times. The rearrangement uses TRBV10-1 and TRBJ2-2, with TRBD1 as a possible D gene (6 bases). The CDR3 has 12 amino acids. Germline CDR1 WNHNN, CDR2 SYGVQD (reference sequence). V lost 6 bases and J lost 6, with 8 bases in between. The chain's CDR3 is CASSDRPGELFF. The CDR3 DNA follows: TGCGCCAGCAGCGACAGGCCCGGGGAGCTGTTTTTT.

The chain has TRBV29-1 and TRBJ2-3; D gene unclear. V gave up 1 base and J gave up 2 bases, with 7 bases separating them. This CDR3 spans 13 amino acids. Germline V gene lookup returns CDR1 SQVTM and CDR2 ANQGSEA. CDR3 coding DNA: TGCAGCGTTGAAGGAAGGATCACAGATACGCAGTATTTT. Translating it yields CSVEGRITDTQYF.

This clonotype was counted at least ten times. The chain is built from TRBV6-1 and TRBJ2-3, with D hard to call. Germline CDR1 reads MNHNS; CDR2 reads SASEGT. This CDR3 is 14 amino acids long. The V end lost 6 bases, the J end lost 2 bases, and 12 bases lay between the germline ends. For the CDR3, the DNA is TGTGCCAGCAGCGACTCACCGAACACAGATACGCAGTATTTT. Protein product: CASSDSPNTDTQYF.

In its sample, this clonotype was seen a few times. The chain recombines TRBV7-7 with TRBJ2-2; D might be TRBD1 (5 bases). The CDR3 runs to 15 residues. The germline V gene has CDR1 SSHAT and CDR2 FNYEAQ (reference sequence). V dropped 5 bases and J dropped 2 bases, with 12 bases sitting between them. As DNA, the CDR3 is TGTGCCAGCAGCCAACTTAGGGGAAACACCGGGGAGCTGTTTTTT. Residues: CASSQLRGNTGELFF.

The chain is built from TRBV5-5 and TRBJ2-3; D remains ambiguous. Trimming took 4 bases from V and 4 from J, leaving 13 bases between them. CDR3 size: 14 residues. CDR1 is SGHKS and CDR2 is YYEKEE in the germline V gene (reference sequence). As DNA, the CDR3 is TGTGCCAGCAGCAGCCAGAATTGGGCAGATACGCAGTATTTT. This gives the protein CASSSQNWADTQYF.

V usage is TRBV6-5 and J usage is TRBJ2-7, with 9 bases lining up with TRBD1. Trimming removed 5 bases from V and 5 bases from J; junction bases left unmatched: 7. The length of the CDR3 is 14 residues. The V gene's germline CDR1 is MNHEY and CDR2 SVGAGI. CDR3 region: CASSETGTGNEQYF. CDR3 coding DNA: TGTGCCAGCAGTGAGACCGGGACAGGGAACGAGCAGTACTTC.

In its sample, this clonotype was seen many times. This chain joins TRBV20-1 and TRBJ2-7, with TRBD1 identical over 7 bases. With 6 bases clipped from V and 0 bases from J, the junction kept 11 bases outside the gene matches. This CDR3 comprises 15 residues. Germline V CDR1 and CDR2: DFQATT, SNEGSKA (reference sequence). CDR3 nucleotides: TGCAGTGCCCAGGACCGGGACAGCTTCTCCTACGAGCAGTACTTC. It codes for CSAQDRDSFSYEQYF.

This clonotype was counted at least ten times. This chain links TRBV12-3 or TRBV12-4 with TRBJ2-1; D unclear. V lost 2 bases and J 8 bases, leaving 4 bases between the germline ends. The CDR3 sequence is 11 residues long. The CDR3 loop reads CASSLTYEQFF. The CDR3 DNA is TGTGCCAGCAGTTTAACCTATGAGCAGTTCTTC.